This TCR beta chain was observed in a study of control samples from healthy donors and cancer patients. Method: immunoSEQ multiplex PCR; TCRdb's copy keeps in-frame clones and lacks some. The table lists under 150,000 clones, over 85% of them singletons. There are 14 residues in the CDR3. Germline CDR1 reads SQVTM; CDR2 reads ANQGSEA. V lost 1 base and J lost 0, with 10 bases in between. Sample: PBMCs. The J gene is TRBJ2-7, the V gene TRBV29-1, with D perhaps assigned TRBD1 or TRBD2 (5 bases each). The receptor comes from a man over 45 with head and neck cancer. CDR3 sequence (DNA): TGCAGCGTTGAAGGAGAGGGGAGCTCCTACGAGCAGTACTTC. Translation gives CSVEGEGSSYEQYF.